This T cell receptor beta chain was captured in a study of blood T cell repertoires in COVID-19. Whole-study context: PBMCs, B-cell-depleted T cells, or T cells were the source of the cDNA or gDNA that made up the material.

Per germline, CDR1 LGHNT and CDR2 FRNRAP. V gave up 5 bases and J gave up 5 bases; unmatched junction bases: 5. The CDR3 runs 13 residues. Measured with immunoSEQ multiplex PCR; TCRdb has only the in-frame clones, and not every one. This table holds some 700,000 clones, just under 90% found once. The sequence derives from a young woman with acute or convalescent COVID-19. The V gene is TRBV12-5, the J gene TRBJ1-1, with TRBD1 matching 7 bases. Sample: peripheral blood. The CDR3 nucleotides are TGTGCTAGTGGTCAGGGGGGTCTAACTGAAGCTTTCTTT. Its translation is CASGQGGLTEAFF. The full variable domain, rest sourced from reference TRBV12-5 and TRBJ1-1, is DARVTQTPRHKVTEMGQEVTMRCQPILGHNTVFWYRQTMMQGLELLAYFRNRAPLDDSGMPKDRFSAEMPDATLATLKIQPSEPRDSAVYFCASGQGGLTEAFFGQGTRLTVV.